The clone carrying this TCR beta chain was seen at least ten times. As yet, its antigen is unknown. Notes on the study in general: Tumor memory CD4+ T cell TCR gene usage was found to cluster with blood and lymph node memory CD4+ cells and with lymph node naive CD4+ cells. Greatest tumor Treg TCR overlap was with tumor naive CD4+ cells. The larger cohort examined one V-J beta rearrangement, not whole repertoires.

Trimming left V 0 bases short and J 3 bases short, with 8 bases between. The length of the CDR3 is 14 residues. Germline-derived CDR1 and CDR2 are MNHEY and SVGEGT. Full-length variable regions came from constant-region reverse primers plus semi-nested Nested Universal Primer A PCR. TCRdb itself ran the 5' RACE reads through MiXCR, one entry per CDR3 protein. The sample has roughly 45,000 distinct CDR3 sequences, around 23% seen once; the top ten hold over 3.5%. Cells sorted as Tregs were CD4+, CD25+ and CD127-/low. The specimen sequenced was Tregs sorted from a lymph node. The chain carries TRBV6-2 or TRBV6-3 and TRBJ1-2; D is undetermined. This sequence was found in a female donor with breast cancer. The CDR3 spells CASSYSGDYYGYTF. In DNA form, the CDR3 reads TGTGCCAGCAGTTACTCGGGTGATTACTATGGCTACACCTTC.